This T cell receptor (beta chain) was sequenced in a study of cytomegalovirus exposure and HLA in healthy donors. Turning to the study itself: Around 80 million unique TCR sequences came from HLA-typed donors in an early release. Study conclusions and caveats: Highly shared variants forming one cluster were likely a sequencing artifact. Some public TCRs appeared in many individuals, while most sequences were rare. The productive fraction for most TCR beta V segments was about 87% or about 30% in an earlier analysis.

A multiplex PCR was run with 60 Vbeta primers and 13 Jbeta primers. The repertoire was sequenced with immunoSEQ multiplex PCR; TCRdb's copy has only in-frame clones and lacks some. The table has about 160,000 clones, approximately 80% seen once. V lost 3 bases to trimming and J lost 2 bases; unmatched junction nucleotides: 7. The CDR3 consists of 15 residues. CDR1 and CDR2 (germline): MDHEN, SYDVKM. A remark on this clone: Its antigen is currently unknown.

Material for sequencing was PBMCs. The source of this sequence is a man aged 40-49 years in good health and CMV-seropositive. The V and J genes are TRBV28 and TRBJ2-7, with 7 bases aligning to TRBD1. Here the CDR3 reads CASSFRDSLTYEQYF. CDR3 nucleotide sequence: TGTGCCAGCAGTTTTCGGGACAGCCTAACCTACGAGCAGTACTTC.